Below are 6 T cell receptor beta chains sequenced from a single sample in a study of CD8+ T cells in alopecia areata. Following extraction, RNA underwent reverse transcription to cDNA, which served as the sequencing template. Using immunoSEQ multiplex PCR, the repertoire was profiled, and TCRdb retains in-frame clones only, with some absent. The data contain approximately 280,000 clones, nearly 60% of them seen just once; the ten biggest clones take up more than 1.5%. This sample's treatment: oral pan-JAK inhibitor, 5-10 mg twice daily. Sequencing was performed on CD4+ T cells sorted from blood, taken at week 24, from a patient treated with tofacitinib. The origin of the receptors is a human donor with alopecia areata.

This clone was counted a single time. This chain uses TRBV7-9 with TRBJ2-7, with D perhaps TRBD1 (5 bases). CDR1 SEHNR and CDR2 FQNEAQ come from the germline V gene (reference sequence). V lost 2 bases and J 3 bases, leaving 11 bases between the germline ends. The CDR3 has 14 residues. CDR3 protein: CASSLSGSDYEQYF. The CDR3 DNA follows: TGTGCCAGCAGCTTATCAGGGTCCGACTACGAGCAGTACTTC.

The rearrangement uses TRBV27 and TRBJ1-5, with TRBD1 matching over 7 bases. Germline-derived CDR1 and CDR2 are MNHEY and SMNVEV (reference sequence). The CDR3 contains 14 residues. V lost 10 bases, J lost 4 bases, and 10 bases stayed unmatched. CDR3 loop: CANPYRGANQPQHF. The CDR3 nucleotides are TGTGCCAACCCCTACAGGGGCGCAAATCAGCCCCAGCATTTT.

This sequence joins TRBV5-1 and TRBJ2-4, with 7 bases aligning to TRBD1. There are 18 residues in the CDR3. V trimming: 4 bases; J trimming: 1 base; junction bases outside the gene matches: 14. Germline CDR1 SGHRS, CDR2 YFSETQ. CDR3 loop: CASSLTNTGAGAKNIQYF. CDR3 DNA sequence: TGCGCCAGCAGCCTGACAAACACAGGGGCTGGGGCCAAAAACATTCAGTACTTC.

This clone was found a few times. The chain carries TRBV7-2 and TRBJ2-7; 7 nucleotides align to TRBD1. There are 14 residues in the CDR3. Losses at the gene ends were 1 base for V and 4 bases for J; bases not matched to a gene: 4. The V gene's germline CDR1 is SGHTA and CDR2 FQGNSA. CDR3 amino acids: CASSLGQGKYEQYF. In DNA, the CDR3 is TGTGCCAGCAGCTTAGGACAGGGCAAGTACGAGCAGTACTTC.

This clone was seen a few times. The V call is TRBV2, the J call TRBJ1-4; D perhaps matches TRBD1 (5 bases). Trimming removed 4 bases at V and 7 bases at J, with 10 bases between. Germline V gene sequence: CDR1 SNHLY, CDR2 FYNNEI. The CDR3 is 13 residues long. The CDR3 nucleotides read TGTGCCAGCAGTGCCGGGACCGGTGAAAAACTGTTTTTT. Translating it yields CASSAGTGEKLFF.

The chain links TRBV5-1 to TRBJ1-3; D is unclear. V lost 4 bases to trimming and J lost 0 bases, with 5 bases between them. Germline loops: CDR1 SGHRS, CDR2 YFSETQ. The CDR3 loop spans 13 amino acids. The CDR3 spells CASSGHSGNTIYF. The DNA of the CDR3 is TGCGCCAGCAGCGGTCACTCTGGAAACACCATATATTTT.